Below, 10 T cell receptor beta chains from the same sample are listed, as sequenced in a study of blood T cell repertoires in COVID-19. This table comes from immunoSEQ multiplex PCR, and its TCRdb copy is limited to in-frame clones, with some not included. This table has about 100,000 clones, approximately 92% appearing once. The sequenced sample was peripheral blood. Every receptor here comes from a woman aged 45 to 65 with COVID-19, enrolled during active disease.

The chain links TRBV28 to TRBJ2-5, with TRBD2 matching 7 bases. The CDR3 runs 12 residues. V gave up 4 bases and J gave up 4 bases; unmatched junction bases: 0. Germline V gene sequence: CDR1 MDHEN, CDR2 SYDVKM. The CDR3: CASSWGGETQYF. The CDR3 region has the DNA TGTGCCAGCAGTTGGGGGGGAGAGACCCAGTACTTC.

The V gene is TRBV10-2, the J gene TRBJ2-3, with a tentative D call TRBD2 (6 bases). The CDR3 is 15 amino acids. The germline gives CDR1 WSHSY, CDR2 SAAADI. V was trimmed by 5 bases and J by 5 bases, leaving 17 bases between them. DNA of the CDR3: TGCGCCAGCAGTTTAAGCGGGCTCGGGGGAGATACGCAGTATTTT. Amino acids: CASSLSGLGGDTQYF.

This clone was seen a single time. V usage is TRBV2 and J usage is TRBJ1-2, with 9 bases fitting TRBD1. Trimming took 6 bases from V and 6 from J; bases not matched to a gene: 11. Germline assignment: CDR1 SNHLY and CDR2 FYNNEI. The CDR3 is made up of 15 amino acids. This CDR3 is CASRARDRDRDGYTF. CDR3 coding DNA: TGTGCCAGCAGAGCGCGGGACAGGGATAGGGATGGCTACACCTTC.

V usage is TRBV10-2 and J usage is TRBJ2-3; the match to TRBD2 covers 7 bases. The germline gives CDR1 WSHSY, CDR2 SAAADI. The CDR3 contains 15 residues. V was pared by 8 bases and J by 0 bases, with 8 bases of the junction left unmatched. For the CDR3, the DNA is TGCGCCAGCTCAAACGAGCGGGAAAGCACAGATACGCAGTATTTT. Translated, it gives CASSNERESTDTQYF.

This chain joins TRBV6-6 and TRBJ1-3; D gene uncertain. Germline V gives CDR1 MNHNY, CDR2 SVGAGI (reference sequence). Deletions cut 4 bases from V and 0 bases from J, with 7 bases between. The CDR3 sequence is 14 residues long. CDR3: CASSSMSSGNTIYF. CDR3 nucleotides: TGTGCCAGCAGTTCAATGAGCTCTGGAAACACCATATATTTT.

The V and J genes are TRBV3-1 (or the pseudogene TRBV3-2) and TRBJ2-1, with D perhaps matching TRBD2 (5 bases). The CDR3 length is 16 residues. Trimming cost V 2 bases and J 8 bases, with 19 bases left between them. The germline gives CDR1 LGHDT, CDR2 YNNKEL (reference sequence). The CDR3 nucleotides read TGTGCCAGCAGCCAATCGGATTACAGAGGGCAGGATGAGCAGTTCTTC. Translation gives CASSQSDYRGQDEQFF.

This chain links TRBV11-3 with TRBJ2-1, with D perhaps matching TRBD2 (7 bases). V was shortened by 2 bases and J by 7 bases, with 15 bases between the two germline ends. Germline V gene lookup returns CDR1 SGHNT and CDR2 YENEEA. This CDR3 spans 15 amino acids. CDR3 DNA sequence: TGTGCCAGCAGCTTACGCGGGGGCCGGGAGAATGAGCAGTTCTTC. Translation: CASSLRGGRENEQFF.

The chain uses TRBV28 and TRBJ1-2; possibly TRBD1 for D (6 bases). The CDR3 contains 16 residues. CDR1 MDHEN and CDR2 SYDVKM come from the germline V gene. Trimming stripped 3 bases from V and 7 bases from J, with 21 bases between. In DNA, the CDR3 is TGTGCCAGCAGTTTGTTGGGAGGGGGTGAGGGGATTGGCTACACCTTC. Translated, it gives CASSLLGGGEGIGYTF.

This chain's CDR3 is CASRGLSANEQFF. CDR3 nucleotides: TGTGCCAGCAGGGGACTCTCTGCCAATGAGCAGTTCTTC. The J gene is TRBJ2-1, the V gene TRBV12-3 or TRBV12-4, with D possibly matching TRBD2 (6 bases). This CDR3 spans 13 amino acids. V lost 6 bases to trimming and J lost 6 bases, with 12 bases between them.

This chain links TRBV4-1 with TRBJ2-6; TRBD1 aligns across 10 bases. V gave up 0 bases and J gave up 3 bases; unmatched junction bases: 14. The CDR3 length is 21 residues. Germline V gives CDR1 MGHRA, CDR2 YSYEKL. The DNA of the CDR3 is TGCGCCAGCAGCCAAGATGAGTGGAGGAGACAGGGGGCAAGTGGGGCCAACGTCCTGACTTTC. Translated: CASSQDEWRRQGASGANVLTF.